This TCR beta chain derives from a study of cytomegalovirus exposure and HLA in healthy donors. CDR1 is SGHTA, CDR2 FQGTGA, per germline. This CDR3 is 15 amino acids long. V was pared by 3 bases and J by 2 bases, with 14 bases between. TCRdb's table, derived via immunoSEQ multiplex PCR, lists solely in-frame clones and lacks some. The data hold around 250,000 clones, with less than 95% observed a single time. Sequenced material: PBMCs. The chain is built from TRBV7-3 and TRBJ2-7; a weak D match, TRBD2 (7 bases). The clonotype was recovered from a young woman in good health and CMV-seronegative. CDR3 bases: TGTGCCAGCAGCTTTAAGGGGGAGGGTACCTACGAGCAGTACTTC. It specifies CASSFKGEGTYEQYF.